The clone carrying this T cell receptor (beta chain) was counted a few times. This sample was included in a study of metastatic and nonmetastatic thyroid tumors. As for the study in general: The comparison covered peripheral blood and tumor or nodule tissue in malignant and benign thyroid patients.

From the PCR reads, TCRdb re-called clones with MiXCR. Found here are roughly 13,000 clones, over 25% of them singletons; the top ten hold around 16%. Nobody among the patients had been given any treatment before thyroid surgery. Germline V CDR1 and CDR2: SGHVS, FQNEAQ. V lost 5 bases to trimming and J lost 6 bases, with 11 bases between them. The length of the CDR3 is 13 residues. This chain links TRBV7-8 with TRBJ2-1; D call uncertain. The receptor's source is a male donor with papillary thyroid cancer or a benign thyroid nodule (not recorded which). Some clones in this sample may be carry-over from other donors' samples. The sequenced sample was tumor tissue. The DNA of the CDR3 is TGTGCCAGCAGCGTATCACGTGTCAATGAGCAGTTCTTC. Translation gives CASSVSRVNEQFF.